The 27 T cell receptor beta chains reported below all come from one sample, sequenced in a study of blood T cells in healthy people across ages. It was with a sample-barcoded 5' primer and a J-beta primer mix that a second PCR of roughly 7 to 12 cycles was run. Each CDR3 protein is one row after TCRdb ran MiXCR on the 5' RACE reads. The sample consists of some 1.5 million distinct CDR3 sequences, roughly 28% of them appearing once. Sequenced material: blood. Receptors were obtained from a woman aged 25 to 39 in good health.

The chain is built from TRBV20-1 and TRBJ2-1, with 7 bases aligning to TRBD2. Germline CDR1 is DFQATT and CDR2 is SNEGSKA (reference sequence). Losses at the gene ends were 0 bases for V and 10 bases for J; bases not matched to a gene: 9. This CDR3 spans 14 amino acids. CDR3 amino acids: CSARDRLERDEQFF. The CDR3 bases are TGCAGTGCTAGAGATCGGTTGGAGCGGGACGAGCAGTTCTTC.

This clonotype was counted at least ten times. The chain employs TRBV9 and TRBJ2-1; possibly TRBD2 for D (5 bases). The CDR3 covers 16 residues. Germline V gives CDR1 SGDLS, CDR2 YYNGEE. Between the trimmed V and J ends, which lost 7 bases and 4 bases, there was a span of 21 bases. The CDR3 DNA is TGTGCCAGCTCTCGGAGTCCACTAGGAGGTTACAATGAGCAGTTCTTC. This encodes CASSRSPLGGYNEQFF.

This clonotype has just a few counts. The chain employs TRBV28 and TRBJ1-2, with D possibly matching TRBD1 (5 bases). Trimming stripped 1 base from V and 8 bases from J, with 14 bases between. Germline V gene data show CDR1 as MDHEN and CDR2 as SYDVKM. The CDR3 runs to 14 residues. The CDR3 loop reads CASSLFAGRIGYTF. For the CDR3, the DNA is TGTGCCAGCAGTTTATTCGCAGGGAGGATAGGCTACACCTTC.

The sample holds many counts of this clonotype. The CDR3 region is CSVTRGGKGYTF. The CDR3, as DNA: TGCAGCGTCACAAGGGGGGGAAAAGGCTACACCTTC. The chain couples TRBV29-1 to TRBJ1-2; TRBD1 might be the D (6 bases). In germline, CDR1 is SQVTM, CDR2 ANQGSEA. Trimming took 6 bases from V and 8 from J, leaving 16 bases between them. This CDR3 spans 12 amino acids. Supplemented by reference TRBV29-1 and TRBJ1-2, the full variable domain reads SAVISQKPSRDICQRGTSLTIQCQVDSQVTMMFWYRQQPGQSLTLIATANQGSEATYESGFVIDKFPISRPNLTFSTLTVSNMSPEDSSIYLCSVTRGGKGYTFGSGTRLTVV.

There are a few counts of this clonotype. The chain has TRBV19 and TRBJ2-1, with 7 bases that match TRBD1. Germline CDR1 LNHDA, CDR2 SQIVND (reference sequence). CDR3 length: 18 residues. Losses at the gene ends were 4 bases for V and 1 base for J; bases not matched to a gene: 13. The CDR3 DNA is TGTGCCAGTAGTAAAGGGGGCACAGGGCGCTCGTCCTACAATGAGCAGTTCTTC. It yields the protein CASSKGGTGRSSYNEQFF.

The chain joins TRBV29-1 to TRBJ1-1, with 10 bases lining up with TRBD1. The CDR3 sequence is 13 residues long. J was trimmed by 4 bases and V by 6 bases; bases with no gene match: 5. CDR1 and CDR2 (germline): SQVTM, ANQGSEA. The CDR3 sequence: CSVRDRGGTEAFF. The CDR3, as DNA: TGCAGCGTCCGGGACAGGGGAGGCACTGAAGCTTTCTTT.

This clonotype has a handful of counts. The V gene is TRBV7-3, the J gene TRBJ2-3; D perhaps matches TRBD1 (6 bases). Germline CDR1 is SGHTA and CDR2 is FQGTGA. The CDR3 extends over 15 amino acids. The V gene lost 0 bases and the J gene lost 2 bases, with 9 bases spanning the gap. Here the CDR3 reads CASSLTGAPTDTQYF. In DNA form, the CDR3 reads TGTGCCAGCAGCTTAACGGGGGCTCCCACAGATACGCAGTATTTT.

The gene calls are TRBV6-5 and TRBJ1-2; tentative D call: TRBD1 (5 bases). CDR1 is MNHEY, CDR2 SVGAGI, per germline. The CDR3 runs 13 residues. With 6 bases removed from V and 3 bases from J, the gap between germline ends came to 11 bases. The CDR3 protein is CASRRGLYYGYTF. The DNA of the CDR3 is TGTGCCAGCAGACGGGGACTTTACTATGGCTACACCTTC.

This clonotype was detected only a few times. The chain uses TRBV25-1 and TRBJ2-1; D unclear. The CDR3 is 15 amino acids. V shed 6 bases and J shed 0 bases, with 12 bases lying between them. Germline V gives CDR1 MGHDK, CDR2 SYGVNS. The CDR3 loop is CASSATMSSYNEQFF. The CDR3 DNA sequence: TGTGCCAGCAGCGCCACGATGAGCTCCTACAATGAGCAGTTCTTC.

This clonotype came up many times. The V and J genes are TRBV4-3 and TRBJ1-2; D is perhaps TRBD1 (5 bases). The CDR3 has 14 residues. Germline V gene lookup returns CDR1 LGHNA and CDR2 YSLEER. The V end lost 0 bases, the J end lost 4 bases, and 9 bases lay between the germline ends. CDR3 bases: TGCGCCAGCAGCCAAGATCAGGGTTCCTATGGCTACACCTTC. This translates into CASSQDQGSYGYTF.

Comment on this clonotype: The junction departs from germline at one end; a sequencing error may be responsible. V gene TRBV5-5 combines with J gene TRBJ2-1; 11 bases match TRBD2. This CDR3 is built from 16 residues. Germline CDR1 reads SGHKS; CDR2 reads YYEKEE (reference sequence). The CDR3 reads CAGSLALLAGDNEQFF. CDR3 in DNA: TGTGCCGGCAGCTTGGCCTTACTAGCGGGAGACAATGAGCAGTTCTTC.

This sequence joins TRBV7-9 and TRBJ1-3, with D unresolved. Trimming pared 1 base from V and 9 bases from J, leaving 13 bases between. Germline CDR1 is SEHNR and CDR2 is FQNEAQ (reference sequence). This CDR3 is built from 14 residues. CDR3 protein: CASSLEVSGGTIYF. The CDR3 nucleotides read TGTGCCAGCAGCTTAGAGGTCTCAGGCGGCACCATATATTTT.

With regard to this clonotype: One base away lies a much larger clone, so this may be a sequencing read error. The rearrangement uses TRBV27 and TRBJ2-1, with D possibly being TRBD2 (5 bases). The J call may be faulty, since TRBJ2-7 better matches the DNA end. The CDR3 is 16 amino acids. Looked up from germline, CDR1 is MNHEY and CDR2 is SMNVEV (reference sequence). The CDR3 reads CASSLRVGRNYNEQYF. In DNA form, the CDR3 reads TGTGCCAGCAGTTTAAGGGTGGGGAGAAACTACAATGAGCAGTACTTC.

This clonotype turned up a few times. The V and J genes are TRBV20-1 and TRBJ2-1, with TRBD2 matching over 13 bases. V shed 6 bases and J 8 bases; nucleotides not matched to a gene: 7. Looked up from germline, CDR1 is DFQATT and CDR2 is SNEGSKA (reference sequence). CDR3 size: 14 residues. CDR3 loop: CSAHGLAGEYEQFF. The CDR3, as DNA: TGCAGTGCGCACGGACTAGCGGGAGAATATGAGCAGTTCTTC.

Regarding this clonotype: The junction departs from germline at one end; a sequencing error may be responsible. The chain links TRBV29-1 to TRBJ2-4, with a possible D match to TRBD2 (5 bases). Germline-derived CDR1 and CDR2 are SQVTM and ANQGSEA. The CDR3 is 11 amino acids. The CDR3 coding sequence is TGCAGCGGCCTAGCCAAAAACATTCTGTACTTC. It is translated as CSGLAKNILYF.

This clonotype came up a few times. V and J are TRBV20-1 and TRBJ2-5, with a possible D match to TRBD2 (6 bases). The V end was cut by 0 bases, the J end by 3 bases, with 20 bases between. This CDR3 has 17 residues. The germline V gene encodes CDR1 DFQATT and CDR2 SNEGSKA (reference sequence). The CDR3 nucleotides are TGCAGTGCTAGAGATCCCCGCAGGGACTTTCGAGAAGAGACCCAGTACTTC. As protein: CSARDPRRDFREETQYF.

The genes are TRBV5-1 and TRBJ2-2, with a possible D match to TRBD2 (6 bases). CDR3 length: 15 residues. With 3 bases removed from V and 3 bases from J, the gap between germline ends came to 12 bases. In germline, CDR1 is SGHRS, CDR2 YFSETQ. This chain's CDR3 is CASSSGDSYTGELFF. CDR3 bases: TGCGCCAGCAGCTCCGGGGACTCATACACCGGGGAGCTGTTTTTT.

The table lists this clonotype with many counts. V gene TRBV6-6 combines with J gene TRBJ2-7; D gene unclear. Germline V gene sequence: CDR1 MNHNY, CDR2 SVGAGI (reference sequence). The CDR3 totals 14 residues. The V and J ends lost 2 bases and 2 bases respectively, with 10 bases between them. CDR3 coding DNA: TGTGCCAGCAGTTACGACCTCCCCGCCTACGAGCAGTACTTC. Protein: CASSYDLPAYEQYF.

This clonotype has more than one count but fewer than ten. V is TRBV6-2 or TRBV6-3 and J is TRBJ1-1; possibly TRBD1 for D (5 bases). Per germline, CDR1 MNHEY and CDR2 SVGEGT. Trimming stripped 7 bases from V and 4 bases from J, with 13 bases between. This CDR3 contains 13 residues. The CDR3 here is CASITGRGTEAFF. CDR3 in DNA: TGTGCCAGCATAACAGGTAGAGGCACTGAAGCTTTCTTT.

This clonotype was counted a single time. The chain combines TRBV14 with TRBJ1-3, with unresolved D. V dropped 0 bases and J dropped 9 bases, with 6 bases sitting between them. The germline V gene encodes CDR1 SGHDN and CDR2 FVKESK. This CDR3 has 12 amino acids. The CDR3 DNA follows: TGTGCCAGCAGCCAAGAGAGGAGCACCATATATTTT. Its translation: CASSQERSTIYF. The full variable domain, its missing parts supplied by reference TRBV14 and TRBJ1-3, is EAGVTQFPSHSVIEKGQTVTLRCDPISGHDNLYWYRRVMGKEIKFLLHFVKESKQDESGMPNNRFLAERTGGTYSTLKVQPAELEDSGVYFCASSQERSTIYFGEGSWLTVV.

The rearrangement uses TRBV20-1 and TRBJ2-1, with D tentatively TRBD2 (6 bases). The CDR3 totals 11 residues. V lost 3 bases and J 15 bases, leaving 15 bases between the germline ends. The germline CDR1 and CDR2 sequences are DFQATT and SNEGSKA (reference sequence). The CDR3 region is CSASWRDGLFF. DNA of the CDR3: TGCAGTGCTAGTTGGCGGGATGGTTTGTTCTTC.

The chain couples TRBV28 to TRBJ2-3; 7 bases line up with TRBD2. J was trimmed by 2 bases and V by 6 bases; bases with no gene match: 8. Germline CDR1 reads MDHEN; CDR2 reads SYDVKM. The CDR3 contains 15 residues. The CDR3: CASSLRDYLTDTQYF. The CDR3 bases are TGTGCCAGCAGCCTCCGGGACTACCTCACAGATACGCAGTATTTT.

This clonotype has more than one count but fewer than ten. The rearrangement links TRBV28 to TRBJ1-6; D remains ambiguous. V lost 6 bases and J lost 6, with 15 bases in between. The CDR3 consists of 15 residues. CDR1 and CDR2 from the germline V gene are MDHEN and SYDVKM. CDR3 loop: CASSQEKGSNSPLHF. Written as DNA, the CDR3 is TGTGCCAGCAGCCAAGAGAAGGGTAGTAATTCACCCCTCCACTTT.

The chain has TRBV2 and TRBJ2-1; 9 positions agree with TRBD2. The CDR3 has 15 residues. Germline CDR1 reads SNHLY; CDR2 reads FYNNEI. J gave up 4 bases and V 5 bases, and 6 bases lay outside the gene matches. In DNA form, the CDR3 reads TGTGCCAGCAGTACTCTAGCGGGGATATACAATGAGCAGTTCTTC. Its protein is CASSTLAGIYNEQFF.

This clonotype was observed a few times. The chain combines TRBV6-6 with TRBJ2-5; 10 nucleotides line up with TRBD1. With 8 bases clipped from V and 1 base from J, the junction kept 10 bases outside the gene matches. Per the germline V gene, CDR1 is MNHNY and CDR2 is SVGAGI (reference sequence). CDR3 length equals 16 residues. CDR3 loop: CASFPGTGDSQETQYF. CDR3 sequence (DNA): TGTGCCAGCTTTCCCGGGACAGGGGATTCCCAAGAGACCCAGTACTTC.

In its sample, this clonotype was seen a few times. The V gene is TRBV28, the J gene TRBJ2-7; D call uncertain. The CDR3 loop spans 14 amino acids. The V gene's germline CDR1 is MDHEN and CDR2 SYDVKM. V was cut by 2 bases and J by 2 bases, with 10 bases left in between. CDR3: CASSLNQVTYEQYF. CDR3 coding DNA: TGTGCCAGCAGTTTAAACCAGGTTACCTACGAGCAGTACTTC.

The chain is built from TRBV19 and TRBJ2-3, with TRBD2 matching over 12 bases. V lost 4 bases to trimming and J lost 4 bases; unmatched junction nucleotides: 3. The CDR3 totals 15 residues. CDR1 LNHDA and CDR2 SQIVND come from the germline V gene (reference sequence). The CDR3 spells CASSRTSGTADTQYF. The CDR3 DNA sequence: TGTGCCAGTAGTAGGACTAGCGGGACGGCAGATACGCAGTATTTT.